This T cell receptor beta chain derives from a study of shared clonotypes between healthy human individuals. The study, taken as a whole, reports: In having few donors, the study represented limited genetic and exposure-history diversity.

For this clone: The antigen is undetermined.

Using immunoSEQ multiplex PCR, the repertoire was profiled, and TCRdb retains in-frame clones only, with some absent. Of 980,000 or so clones in the sample, 76% are singletons; the top ten hold approximately 1.5%. Germline CDR1 reads SGHNT; CDR2 reads YENEEA. The CDR3 totals 16 residues. V lost 5 bases, J lost 1 base, and 7 bases stayed unmatched. This sequence originates from a man in his late teens or twenties in good health. The V gene is TRBV11-3, the J gene TRBJ2-2, with TRBD1 identical over 7 bases. Material for sequencing was memory CD4+ T cells sorted from blood. Documented subset: CD45RA-negative fraction. CDR3 in amino acids: CASSPPGQKNTGELFF. CDR3 sequence (DNA): TGTGCCAGCAGCCCACCGGGACAGAAGAACACCGGGGAGCTGTTTTTT.